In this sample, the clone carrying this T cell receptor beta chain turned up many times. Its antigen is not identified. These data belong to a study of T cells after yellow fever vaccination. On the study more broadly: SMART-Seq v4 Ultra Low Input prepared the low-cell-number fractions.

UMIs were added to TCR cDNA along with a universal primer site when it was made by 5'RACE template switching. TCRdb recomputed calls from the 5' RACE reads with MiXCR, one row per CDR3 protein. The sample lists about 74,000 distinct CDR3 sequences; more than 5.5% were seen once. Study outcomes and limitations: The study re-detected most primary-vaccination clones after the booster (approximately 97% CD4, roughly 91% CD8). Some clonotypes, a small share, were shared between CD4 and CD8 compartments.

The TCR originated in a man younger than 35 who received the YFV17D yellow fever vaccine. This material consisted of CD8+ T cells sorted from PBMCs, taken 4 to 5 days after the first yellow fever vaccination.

CDR3 DNA sequence: TGCAGTGCTAGAGCGGGGACAGGGATGAACACTGAAGCTTTCTTT. Translating gives CSARAGTGMNTEAFF. This chain links TRBV20-1 with TRBJ1-1; 9 positions agree with TRBD1. There are 15 residues in the CDR3. Germline V lookup: CDR1 DFQATT, CDR2 SNEGSKA (reference sequence). The J segment lost 0 bases and the V segment lost 1 base, leaving 3 bases of the junction unmatched.